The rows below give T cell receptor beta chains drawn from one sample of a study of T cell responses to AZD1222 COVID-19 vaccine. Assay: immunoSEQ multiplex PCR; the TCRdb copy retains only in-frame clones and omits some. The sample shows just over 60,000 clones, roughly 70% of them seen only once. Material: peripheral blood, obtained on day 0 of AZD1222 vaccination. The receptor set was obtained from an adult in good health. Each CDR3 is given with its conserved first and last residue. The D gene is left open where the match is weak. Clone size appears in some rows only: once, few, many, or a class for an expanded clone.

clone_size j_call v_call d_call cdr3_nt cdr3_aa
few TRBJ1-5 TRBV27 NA TGTGCCAGCAGTAAATACAGGGCGATGAATCAGCCCCAGCATTTT CASSKYRAMNQPQHF
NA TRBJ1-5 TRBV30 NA TGTGCCTGGAGTGCCCAGGGGTTTAGCAATCAGCCCCAGCATTTT CAWSAQGFSNQPQHF
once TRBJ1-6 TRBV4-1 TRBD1 TGCGCCAGCAGCCAGAGGACAGGGGTGTTTTCACCCCTCCACTTT CASSQRTGVFSPLHF
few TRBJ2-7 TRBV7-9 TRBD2 TGTGCCAGCAGCTTATCCGGGGGGGCCGACGAGCAGTACTTC CASSLSGGADEQYF
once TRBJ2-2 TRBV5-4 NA TGTGCCAGCAGCTCGTTACAGGGTACCGGGGAGCTGTTTTTT CASSSLQGTGELFF
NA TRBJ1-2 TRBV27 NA TGTGCCAGCAGCGAAGGGGGGGGTGGCTACACCTTC CASSEGGGGYTF
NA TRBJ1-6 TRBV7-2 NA TGTGCCAGCGGTTCGACCGGACCTTGGGATTCACCCCTCCACTTT CASGSTGPWDSPLHF
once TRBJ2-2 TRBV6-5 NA TGTGCCAGCAGTTTACGACCGGTGGACACCGGGGAGCTGTTTTTT CASSLRPVDTGELFF
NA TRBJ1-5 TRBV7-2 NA TGTGCCAGCAGCTTAGGGTTCAATCAGCCCCAGCATTTT CASSLGFNQPQHF
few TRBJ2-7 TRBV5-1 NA TGCGCCAGCAGCCCTGCTCCCCTATCCTCCTACGAGCAGTACTTC CASSPAPLSSYEQYF
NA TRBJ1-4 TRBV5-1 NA TGCGCCAGCAGCTTGGAGGGACAAGCTAATGAAAAACTGTTTTTT CASSLEGQANEKLFF
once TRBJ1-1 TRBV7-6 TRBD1 TGTGCCAGCAGCCCGGACAGGGGGGTTGACACTGAAGCTTTCTTT CASSPDRGVDTEAFF
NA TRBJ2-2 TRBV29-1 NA TGCAGCGTTCACCTCTCCCAGGGTAACACCGGGGAGCTGTTTTTT CSVHLSQGNTGELFF
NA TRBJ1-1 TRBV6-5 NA TGTGCCAGCAGGCGACAGGTACAGAACACTGAAGCTTTCTTT CASRRQVQNTEAFF
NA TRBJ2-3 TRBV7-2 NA TGTGCCAGCAGCTTACTGGGGTTCACAGATACGCAGTATTTT CASSLLGFTDTQYF
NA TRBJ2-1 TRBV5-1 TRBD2 TGCGCCAGCAGCTCGGCGGGACTAGACTACAATGAGCAGTTCTTC CASSSAGLDYNEQFF
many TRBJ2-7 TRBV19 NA TGTGCCAGTAGTTCAGGGGTTTGGAACGAGCAGTACTTC CASSSGVWNEQYF
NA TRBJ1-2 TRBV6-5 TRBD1 TGTGCCAGCGGCGAGGGACAGAACTATGGCTACACCTTC CASGEGQNYGYTF
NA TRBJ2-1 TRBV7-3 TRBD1 TGTGCCAGCAGTCGGGACAGGGCCTACAATGAGCAGTTCTTC CASSRDRAYNEQFF
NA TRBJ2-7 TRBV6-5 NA TGTGCCAGCACCTCCACAGGGAAATACGAGCAGTACTTC CASTSTGKYEQYF
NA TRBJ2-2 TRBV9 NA TGTGCCAGCAGCGTAGGGGAGGGGGCGACCGGGGAGCTGTTTTTT CASSVGEGATGELFF
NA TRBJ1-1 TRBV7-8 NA TGTGCCAGCAGCCTTGGGGCGCGTAGCACTGAAGCTTTCTTT CASSLGARSTEAFF
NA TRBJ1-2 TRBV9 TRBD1 TGTGCCAGCAGCCCCCAGGGCACAGGGGTGTATGGCTACACCTTC CASSPQGTGVYGYTF
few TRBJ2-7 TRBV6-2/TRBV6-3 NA TGTGCCAGCAGTGACATGGGGCTCCACGAGCAGTACTTC CASSDMGLHEQYF
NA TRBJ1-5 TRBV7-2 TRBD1 TGTGCCAGCAGCTTAGGGACAGGGAATCAGCCCCAGCATTTT CASSLGTGNQPQHF
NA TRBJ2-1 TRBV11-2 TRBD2 TGTGCCAGCAGCTTGACTAGCGGGGGTGAGCAGTTCTTC CASSLTSGGEQFF
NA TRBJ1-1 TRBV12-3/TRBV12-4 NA TGTGCCAGCATCGAGGCAGGGAACACTGAAGCTTTCTTT CASIEAGNTEAFF
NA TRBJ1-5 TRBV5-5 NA TGTGCCAGCACCCTCCATGGGGGGAATCAGCCCCAGCATTTT CASTLHGGNQPQHF